The 27 T cell receptor beta chains reported below all come from one sample, sequenced in a study of PD-L1 blockade in urothelial cancer. Libraries were prepared by immunoSEQ multiplex PCR; TCRdb keeps only in-frame clonotypes and omits some of them. In the table there are about 87,000 clones, roughly 84% of which are singletons. Documented time point: pretreatment peripheral blood. The input for sequencing was PBMCs, taken around atezolizumab (anti-PD-L1) treatment. The receptors here all came from a man aged 55 to 70 with urothelial cancer.

This clone appeared a single time. The chain joins TRBV4-1 to TRBJ2-3; 10 bases are shared with TRBD2. Germline lookup yields CDR1 MGHRA and CDR2 YSYEKL. CDR3 length: 17 residues. V trimming: 0 bases; J trimming: 4 bases; junction bases outside the gene matches: 7. CDR3 bases: TGCGCCAGCAGCCAAGATCCAGCGGGAGGGGACCCAGATACGCAGTATTTT. Amino acids: CASSQDPAGGDPDTQYF.

The chain uses TRBV19 and TRBJ1-4, with 7 nucleotides matching TRBD1. This CDR3 has 14 amino acids. With 7 bases clipped from V and 8 bases from J, the junction kept 10 bases outside the gene matches. Germline V gives CDR1 LNHDA, CDR2 SQIVND (reference sequence). The CDR3 region is CASTLQGKGEKLFF. In DNA form, the CDR3 reads TGTGCCAGTACCCTACAGGGGAAGGGGGAAAAACTGTTTTTT. The full variable domain, its missing parts supplied by reference TRBV19 and TRBJ1-4, is DGGITQSPKYLFRKEGQNVTLSCEQNLNHDAMYWYRQDPGQGLRLIYYSQIVNDFQKGDIAEGYSVSREKKESFPLTVTSAQKNPTAFYLCASTLQGKGEKLFFGSGTQLSVL.

The rearrangement joins TRBV5-6 to TRBJ1-6; 8 nucleotides match TRBD1. In germline, CDR1 is SGHDT, CDR2 YYEEEE. The length of the CDR3 is 15 residues. With 4 bases clipped from V and 7 bases from J, the junction kept 7 bases outside the gene matches. CDR3 sequence (DNA): TGTGCCAGCAGCCCAGGACAGGGAGTGAATTCACCCCTCCACTTT. Translation: CASSPGQGVNSPLHF.

This clone was detected once. The gene calls are TRBV5-1 and TRBJ2-6, with D possibly TRBD2 on 5 matching bases. CDR1 is SGHRS and CDR2 is YFSETQ in the germline V gene. The CDR3 consists of 16 residues. Trimming cost V 3 bases and J 3 bases, with 13 bases left between them. The CDR3 nucleotides are TGCGCCAGCAGCTCGGCCTTCGGGGATGGGGCCAACGTCCTGACTTTC. Translated, it gives CASSSAFGDGANVLTF. Using reference TRBV5-1 and TRBJ2-6 for the parts outside the CDR3, the full variable domain is KAGVTQTPRYLIKTRGQQVTLSCSPISGHRSVSWYQQTPGQGLQFLFEYFSETQRNKGNFPGRFSGRQFSNSRSEMNVSTLELGDSALYLCASSSAFGDGANVLTFGAGSRLTVL.

This chain links TRBV15 with TRBJ1-1; no clear D gene. Trimming removed 1 base from V and 5 bases from J, with 17 bases in between. Per germline, CDR1 LNHNV and CDR2 YYDKDF (reference sequence). The CDR3 length is 16 residues. CDR3 amino acids: CATSRGIGGPNTEAFF. The CDR3 nucleotides are TGTGCCACCAGCAGAGGGATCGGCGGGCCGAATACTGAAGCTTTCTTT.

The rearrangement joins TRBV6-5 to TRBJ2-5, with no clear D. Germline V CDR1 and CDR2: MNHEY, SVGAGI. Trimming pared 4 bases from V and 5 bases from J, leaving 8 bases between. The CDR3 loop spans 12 amino acids. In DNA, the CDR3 is TGTGCCAGCAGTTCCCGTTCTGAGACCCAGTACTTC. This sequence encodes CASSSRSETQYF.

V is TRBV19 and J is TRBJ1-5; D may be TRBD1 (5 bases). V lost 5 bases and J lost 3, with 11 bases in between. This CDR3 has 14 amino acids. The germline V gene has CDR1 LNHDA and CDR2 SQIVND (reference sequence). The CDR3 here is CASSPRQPNQPQHF. CDR3 DNA: TGTGCCAGTAGTCCTCGACAGCCCAATCAGCCCCAGCATTTT.

V and J are TRBV2 and TRBJ1-4; TRBD1 agrees at 7 bases. Germline V CDR1 and CDR2: SNHLY, FYNNEI. Trimming cost V 7 bases and J 8 bases; bases outside gene matches: 7. This CDR3 region has 13 residues. The CDR3 coding sequence is TGTGCCAGCACAGGGACAGTTCGGGAAAAACTGTTTTTT. Its translation: CASTGTVREKLFF.

CDR3 bases: TGTGCCAGCAGCCCCCTCGGAGAGGACAGGGTTTATAATACGCAGTATTTT. It is translated as CASSPLGEDRVYNTQYF. The genes are TRBV5-6 and TRBJ2-3; the match to TRBD1 covers 8 bases. Per the germline V gene, CDR1 is SGHDT and CDR2 is YYEEEE. The ends lost 4 bases at V and 7 bases at J; junction bases unmatched: 17. The CDR3 length is 17 residues.

This clone was seen only once. This chain uses TRBV5-1 with TRBJ1-1; 7 bases align to TRBD1. V lost 0 bases, J lost 4 bases, and 6 bases stayed unmatched. The germline gives CDR1 SGHRS, CDR2 YFSETQ. This CDR3 is 15 amino acids long. For the CDR3, the DNA is TGCGCCAGCAGCTTGGAAAGCAGGGGGAGCACTGAAGCTTTCTTT. This sequence encodes CASSLESRGSTEAFF.

In this sample, this clone turned up once. The rearrangement links TRBV4-1 to TRBJ2-5, with 15 nucleotides matching TRBD2. Trimming removed 3 bases from V and 0 bases from J; junction bases left unmatched: 8. The CDR3 has 19 residues. Per germline, CDR1 MGHRA and CDR2 YSYEKL. In DNA, the CDR3 is TGCGCCAGCAGCCAGCCACCGGGACTAGCGGGAGGCAACCAAGAGACCCAGTACTTC. Its translation: CASSQPPGLAGGNQETQYF.

V gene TRBV28 combines with J gene TRBJ2-7, with D hard to call. This CDR3 spans 13 amino acids. CDR1 and CDR2 (germline): MDHEN, SYDVKM. V was trimmed by 3 bases and J by 2 bases, leaving 8 bases between them. DNA of the CDR3: TGTGCCAGCAGTTTGCCAGCGACCTACGAGCAGTACTTC. It is translated as CASSLPATYEQYF.

The chain joins TRBV15 to TRBJ2-7, with 7 bases aligning to TRBD1. This CDR3 comprises 13 residues. The ends lost 6 bases at V and 1 base at J; junction bases unmatched: 3. Looked up from germline, CDR1 is LNHNV and CDR2 is YYDKDF (reference sequence). The chain's CDR3 is CATSRDSSYEQYF. The CDR3 bases are TGTGCCACCAGTCGGGACAGTTCCTACGAGCAGTACTTC.

The gene calls are TRBV5-1 and TRBJ2-5; weak D call: TRBD2 (7 bases). The CDR3 extends over 16 amino acids. Trimming stripped 3 bases from V and 5 bases from J, with 20 bases between. The germline V gene has CDR1 SGHRS and CDR2 YFSETQ. This CDR3 is CASSSGTRGLLETQYF. DNA of the CDR3: TGCGCCAGCAGCTCAGGGACGCGGGGGCTTTTGGAGACCCAGTACTTC.

V usage is TRBV9 and J usage is TRBJ1-4, with a weak D call TRBD1 (6 bases). The CDR3 is 15 residues long. V gave up 1 base and J gave up 5 bases, with 12 bases separating them. Germline-derived CDR1 and CDR2 are SGDLS and YYNGEE. The CDR3 DNA is TGTGCCAGCAGCGTACAGGGGTCCCCCAATGAAAAACTGTTTTTT. It yields the protein CASSVQGSPNEKLFF.

The J gene is TRBJ1-6, the V gene TRBV11-2, with D possibly matching TRBD1 (5 bases). This CDR3 is 14 amino acids long. Germline V gene lookup returns CDR1 SGHAT and CDR2 FQNNGV. Trimming stripped 2 bases from V and 14 bases from J, with 16 bases between. CDR3 DNA sequence: TGTGCCAGCAGCTTATTTTCGGATACAGGCGCCCTCCACTTT. This encodes CASSLFSDTGALHF.

The chain employs TRBV5-1 and TRBJ2-1; 7 bases are a match to TRBD2. The ends lost 4 bases at V and 5 bases at J; junction bases unmatched: 9. The germline gives CDR1 SGHRS, CDR2 YFSETQ. The CDR3 sequence is 15 residues long. Written as DNA, the CDR3 is TGCGCCAGCAGCCCAAGCGTAGCGGGCAACAATGAGCAGTTCTTC. Protein: CASSPSVAGNNEQFF. The full variable domain, its missing parts supplied by reference TRBV5-1 and TRBJ2-1, is KAGVTQTPRYLIKTRGQQVTLSCSPISGHRSVSWYQQTPGQGLQFLFEYFSETQRNKGNFPGRFSGRQFSNSRSEMNVSTLELGDSALYLCASSPSVAGNNEQFFGPGTRLTVL.

The rearrangement uses TRBV6-5 and TRBJ1-2; D unclear. With 7 bases removed from V and 1 base from J, the gap between germline ends came to 13 bases. Germline values: CDR1 MNHEY, CDR2 SVGAGI. The CDR3 is 14 residues long. CDR3 sequence: CASISPGINYGYTF. The DNA of the CDR3 is TGTGCCAGCATTTCCCCAGGCATTAACTATGGCTACACCTTC.

As for this clone: The sample carries other DNA sequences with the same CDR3. The chain is built from TRBV9 and TRBJ2-3; the D gene is possibly TRBD2 (5 bases). V was trimmed by 2 bases and J by 4 bases, leaving 5 bases between them. CDR1 and CDR2 (germline): SGDLS, YYNGEE. The CDR3 extends over 12 amino acids. CDR3 DNA: TGTGCCAGCAGCGTCGGGGCAGATACGCAGTATTTT. Its translation: CASSVGADTQYF.

Worth noting for this clone: A read error may produce the germline difference seen at one junction end. The chain is built from TRBV27 and TRBJ1-5, with D unclear. The CDR3 totals 13 residues. The germline CDR1 and CDR2 sequences are MNHEY and SMNVEV (reference sequence). The CDR3 DNA sequence: TGCGTACGGGGTTCGATCAGCAATCAGCCCCAGCATTTT. Amino acids: CVRGSISNQPQHF.

This chain joins TRBV4-1 and TRBJ1-5; D is unresolved. Looked up from germline, CDR1 is MGHRA and CDR2 is YSYEKL. V was shortened by 4 bases and J by 0 bases, with 13 bases between the two germline ends. CDR3 length equals 16 residues. In DNA, the CDR3 is TGCGCCAGCAGCCGAGAATTCGGAGATAGCAATCAGCCCCAGCATTTT. This sequence encodes CASSREFGDSNQPQHF.

The CDR3 region has the DNA TGTGCCAGCAGCTTGAGGGAACCGGGACTAGCGGCCTCCGGGACCCAGTACTTC. Its translation is CASSLREPGLAASGTQYF. The chain combines TRBV7-2 with TRBJ2-5; 11 bases are a match to TRBD2. The V and J ends lost 3 bases and 7 bases, in that order; junction bases with no gene match: 16. Germline values: CDR1 SGHTA, CDR2 FQGNSA. The CDR3 length is 18 residues.

This clone was counted a single time. This chain connects TRBV7-3 to TRBJ1-1; D remains ambiguous. Germline loops: CDR1 SGHTA, CDR2 FQGTGA. V gave up 2 bases and J gave up 1 base, with 8 bases separating them. This CDR3 has 14 residues. CDR3 sequence (DNA): TGTGCCAGCAGCTTATCGGCGGGGAACACTGAAGCTTTCTTT. It is translated as CASSLSAGNTEAFF.

The rearrangement joins TRBV6-1 to TRBJ2-5; 9 bases agree with TRBD2. There are 14 residues in the CDR3. The trim removed 4 bases at V and 2 bases at J, leaving 2 bases unmatched. Per the germline V gene, CDR1 is MNHNS and CDR2 is SASEGT. In DNA, the CDR3 is TGTGCCAGCAGTGTAGCGGGGGCACAAGAGACCCAGTACTTC. Translation: CASSVAGAQETQYF.

The gene calls are TRBV19 and TRBJ2-7; the match to TRBD1 covers 8 bases. The CDR3 runs 13 residues. With 10 bases clipped from V and 3 bases from J, the junction kept 8 bases outside the gene matches. The germline CDR1 and CDR2 sequences are LNHDA and SQIVND (reference sequence). CDR3 amino acids: CATLGQESYEQYF. In DNA form, the CDR3 reads TGTGCCACCCTGGGACAGGAGAGCTACGAGCAGTACTTC.

The V gene is TRBV7-2, the J gene TRBJ1-2; TRBD1 matches 8 bases. The CDR3 is 14 residues long. CDR1 is SGHTA, CDR2 FQGNSA, per germline. Trimming cost V 5 bases and J 8 bases; bases outside gene matches: 10. The CDR3 nucleotides read TGTGCCAGCAGCCAGGACAGGGCTAGTCACGGCTACACCTTC. It encodes CASSQDRASHGYTF.

The rearrangement links TRBV4-1 to TRBJ1-2; the match to TRBD1 covers 7 bases. V trimming: 1 base; J trimming: 0 bases; junction bases outside the gene matches: 2. The germline CDR1 and CDR2 sequences are MGHRA and YSYEKL. This CDR3 is built from 15 residues. CDR3: CASSQGQGSNYGYTF. The CDR3 DNA follows: TGCGCCAGCAGCCAAGGACAGGGCTCTAACTATGGCTACACCTTC.